The 12 T cell receptor beta chains given below trace back to one sample, sequenced in a study of blood T cell repertoires in COVID-19 (dated by TCRdb to the early 2020s). Libraries were constructed by the immunoSEQ multiplex PCR assay. TCRdb took this table from immuneACCESS and kept in-frame rearrangements with V and J called. Such tables lack part of the clones; where checked against another copy, unresolved V genes explain under half of the gap, and the rest is unexplained. In this sample the table shows around 280,000 clones, 90% of which occur a single time. The ten largest clones take up 1.5% to 2% of the sample. Sequences were obtained from PBMCs or T cells enriched from blood (not recorded which). These TCRs come from a woman younger than 30 with acute COVID-19.

V usage is TRBV6-5 and J usage is TRBJ1-4; D is perhaps TRBD1 (6 bases). Germline V gene data show CDR1 as MNHEY and CDR2 as SVGAGI. The CDR3 loop spans 14 amino acids. V lost 5 bases, J lost 4 bases, and 11 bases lay in between. The CDR3 is CASSPRQVNEKLFF. In nucleotides, the CDR3 is TGTGCCAGCAGTCCAAGACAGGTTAATGAAAAACTGTTTTTT.

This chain uses TRBV2 with TRBJ1-5; D not certain. Trimming left V 4 bases short and J 2 bases short, with 6 bases between. Germline-derived CDR1 and CDR2 are SNHLY and FYNNEI. This CDR3 region has 13 residues. The CDR3 sequence: CASSASGNQPQHF. CDR3 nucleotides: TGTGCCAGCAGTGCAAGCGGCAATCAGCCCCAGCATTTT.

The rearrangement uses TRBV5-5 and TRBJ2-7, with 9 nucleotides matching TRBD1. V was clipped by 3 bases and J by 0 bases; unmatched bases: 7. Germline V gene data show CDR1 as SGHKS and CDR2 as YYEKEE (reference sequence). CDR3 length: 16 amino acids. The CDR3 protein is CASSSGTGISSYEQYF. The DNA for the CDR3 is TGTGCCAGCAGCTCGGGGACAGGGATTAGCTCCTACGAGCAGTACTTC.

This CDR3 is CAWSVGVAGESYTDTQYF. The CDR3 region has the DNA TGTGCCTGGAGTGTAGGGGTAGCGGGGGAGTCTTACACAGATACGCAGTATTTT. The chain has TRBV30 and TRBJ2-3; 9 bases fit TRBD2. V gave up 0 bases and J gave up 2 bases; unmatched junction bases: 12. Germline V gives CDR1 GTSNPN, CDR2 SVGIG (reference sequence). The CDR3 totals 18 residues.

The chain joins TRBV27 to TRBJ1-4; 10 nucleotides agree with TRBD1. The CDR3 length is 15 residues. Germline CDR1 is MNHEY and CDR2 is SMNVEV (reference sequence). The junction had 6 bases not matched to a gene; V was cut back by 5 bases and J by 6 bases. This chain's CDR3 is CASSGAGTGDEKLFF. In nucleotides, the CDR3 is TGTGCCAGCAGTGGGGCCGGGACAGGGGATGAAAAACTGTTTTTT.

This clone was seen only once. The V call is TRBV5-1, the J call TRBJ2-2, with 11 positions matching TRBD2. V lost 7 bases to trimming and J lost 4 bases; unmatched junction nucleotides: 18. The CDR3 has 19 residues. Germline assignment: CDR1 SGHRS and CDR2 YFSETQ. The CDR3 DNA reads as TGCGCCAGCCGGAGCTTGGGGACTAGCGGCTTCAGACGCACCGGGGAGCTGTTTTTT. This codes for CASRSLGTSGFRRTGELFF.

The chain couples TRBV30 to TRBJ2-3, with 13 bases that match TRBD2. Germline lookup yields CDR1 GTSNPN and CDR2 SVGIG (reference sequence). The CDR3 consists of 17 residues. Losses at the gene ends were 4 bases for V and 1 base for J; bases not matched to a gene: 8. This chain's CDR3 is CAWNQLAGGPRTDTQYF. In nucleotides, the CDR3 is TGTGCCTGGAACCAACTAGCGGGAGGGCCACGCACAGATACGCAGTATTTT.

The V call is TRBV5-1, the J call TRBJ1-6; TRBD1 matches at 8 bases. The CDR3 consists of 16 residues. V lost 0 bases and J lost 2; bases outside the gene matches: 1. Germline V lookup: CDR1 SGHRS, CDR2 YFSETQ. DNA for the CDR3: TGCGCCAGCAGCTTGGCAGGGGGCACCTATAATTCACCCCTCCACTTT. Protein product: CASSLAGGTYNSPLHF.

The chain uses TRBV25-1 and TRBJ1-1; D is ambiguous. Trimming stripped 6 bases from V and 3 bases from J, with 8 bases between. Looked up from germline, CDR1 is MGHDK and CDR2 is SYGVNS. This CDR3 is built from 12 residues. The CDR3 sequence: CASSGLDTEAFF. The CDR3, as DNA: TGTGCCAGCAGCGGACTGGACACTGAAGCTTTCTTT. The complete variable domain, with remaining parts taken from reference TRBV25-1 and TRBJ1-1, reads EADIYQTPRYLVIGTGKKITLECSQTMGHDKMYWYQQDPGMELHLIHYSYGVNSTEKGDLSSESTVSRIRTEHFPLTLESARPSHTSQYLCASSGLDTEAFFGQGTRLTVV.

This clone was counted a single time. The same CDR3 also results from other DNA sequences found in this sample. This CDR3 is CASSSASGSYEQYF. The CDR3 bases are TGCGCCAGCAGCTCCGCTAGCGGCTCCTACGAGCAGTACTTC. The J gene is TRBJ2-7, the V gene TRBV5-1, with TRBD2 matching over 7 bases. Germline assignment: CDR1 SGHRS and CDR2 YFSETQ. The length of the CDR3 is 14 residues. V trimming: 3 bases; J trimming: 0 bases; junction bases outside the gene matches: 3.

The V call is TRBV7-2, the J call TRBJ2-1; TRBD1 is a possible D gene (6 bases). The V and J ends lost 5 bases and 4 bases respectively, with 12 bases between them. The CDR3 has 14 residues. CDR1 and CDR2 (germline): SGHTA, FQGNSA. CDR3 bases: TGTGCCAGCAGCCCGCAGGGGCGATACAATGAGCAGTTCTTC. Translation: CASSPQGRYNEQFF.

The chain links TRBV29-1 to TRBJ2-1; 10 nucleotides align to TRBD1. Germline V gives CDR1 SQVTM, CDR2 ANQGSEA. Trimming removed 6 bases from V and 7 bases from J; junction bases left unmatched: 3. The CDR3 is made up of 12 amino acids. CDR3 residues: CSVRTGGNEQFF. The CDR3 DNA follows: TGCAGCGTGCGGACAGGGGGAAATGAGCAGTTCTTC.